This entry is about one TCR beta chain. The data were taken from a study of blood T cell repertoires in COVID-19. In the original workflow: Reference gene primer amplification gave estimated nucleated cell counts. Here immunoSEQ multiplex PCR was the method, and the copy in TCRdb shows in-frame clones only, minus some. The V and J calls and clone size come from that table; D and trimming were worked out from the DNA. The profile shows roughly 500,000 clones, roughly 88% of them singletons. Trimming took 5 bases from V and 1 from J, leaving 15 bases between them. This CDR3 is built from 15 residues. The germline CDR1 and CDR2 sequences are SGHRS and YFSETQ.

Specimen: PBMCs or T cells enriched from blood (not recorded which). The sequence was collected from a woman aged 40 to 55 who had recovered from COVID-19. The rearrangement joins TRBV5-1 to TRBJ1-1; no definite D call. Written as DNA, the CDR3 is TGCGCCAGCAGAAACATTCAAGCAGGGAACACTGAAGCTTTCTTT. Encoded protein: CASRNIQAGNTEAFF.